Listed here are 8 T cell receptor beta chains from one sample, sequenced in a study of blood T cell repertoires in COVID-19. Libraries were prepared by immunoSEQ multiplex PCR; TCRdb keeps only in-frame clonotypes and omits some of them. The table records some 86,000 clones, more than 70% of them present only once. Material: peripheral blood. The receptors shown here come from a woman aged 70-85 years with acute or convalescent COVID-19.

This sequence joins TRBV7-2 and TRBJ1-1, with D uncertain. Germline V CDR1 and CDR2: SGHTA, FQGNSA. This CDR3 comprises 14 residues. V was shortened by 2 bases and J by 5 bases, with 12 bases between the two germline ends. The CDR3 is CASSLLGDRTEAFF. Here the CDR3 DNA reads TGTGCCAGCAGCTTACTGGGAGATCGAACTGAAGCTTTCTTT.

In this sample, this clone turned up once. The chain combines TRBV4-2 with TRBJ2-5; D is perhaps TRBD2 (5 bases). With 1 base removed from V and 8 bases from J, the gap between germline ends came to 14 bases. CDR1 and CDR2 (germline): LGHNA, YNFKEQ. The CDR3 has 14 amino acids. CDR3 nucleotide sequence: TGTGCCAGCAGCCAAGTTCAGCGGCCCAAAACCCAGTACTTC. Protein sequence: CASSQVQRPKTQYF.

The chain carries TRBV18 and TRBJ1-1; D is unresolved. From germline, CDR1 is KGHSH and CDR2 LQKENI. The CDR3 is 11 amino acids. V was clipped by 2 bases and J by 10 bases, with 8 bases between them. DNA of the CDR3: TGTGCCAGCTCACCAGGCAGCGGAGCTTTCTTT. It is translated as CASSPGSGAFF.

V is TRBV9 and J is TRBJ2-2; the D gene is possibly TRBD1 (5 bases). The CDR3 runs 15 residues. CDR1 and CDR2 (germline): SGDLS, YYNGEE. V dropped 0 bases and J dropped 4 bases, with 10 bases sitting between them. The CDR3 protein is CASSVGLQGTGELFF. The CDR3 nucleotides read TGTGCCAGCAGCGTAGGGCTGCAGGGCACCGGGGAGCTGTTTTTT. Full variable domain (missing parts from reference TRBV9 and TRBJ2-2): DSGVTQTPKHLITATGQRVTLRCSPRSGDLSVYWYQQSLDQGLQFLIQYYNGEERAKGNILERFSAQQFPDLHSELNLSSLELGDSALYFCASSVGLQGTGELFFGEGSRLTVL.

This chain links TRBV18 with TRBJ1-1; 7 bases line up with TRBD1. The CDR3 contains 15 residues. V was clipped by 4 bases and J by 1 base; unmatched bases: 6. CDR1 and CDR2 from the germline V gene are KGHSH and LQKENI. The CDR3 nucleotides read TGTGCCAGCTCACGTACCGGGACAGCGAACACTGAAGCTTTCTTT. Amino acids: CASSRTGTANTEAFF.

The rearrangement joins TRBV20-1 to TRBJ1-4, with a tentative D call TRBD1 (6 bases). V lost 3 bases, J lost 0 bases, and 20 bases lay in between. Germline V gives CDR1 DFQATT, CDR2 SNEGSKA (reference sequence). This CDR3 comprises 18 residues. The CDR3 nucleotides read TGCAGTGCTAGTAGCTCGGGACACGGTCGTGCAACTAATGAAAAACTGTTTTTT. As protein: CSASSSGHGRATNEKLFF.

This chain links TRBV4-1 with TRBJ2-1, with 7 nucleotides matching TRBD2. Looked up from germline, CDR1 is MGHRA and CDR2 is YSYEKL. This CDR3 contains 16 residues. Trimming took 0 bases from V and 6 from J; bases not matched to a gene: 8. The CDR3, as DNA: TGCGCCAGCAGCCAAGACTTCGGGAGGAACTTCAATGAGCAGTTCTTC. This translates into CASSQDFGRNFNEQFF.

The gene calls are TRBV15 and TRBJ2-1, with 7 bases lining up with TRBD1. The germline gives CDR1 LNHNV, CDR2 YYDKDF (reference sequence). The length of the CDR3 is 14 residues. V shed 3 bases, J shed 2 bases, and the junction held 1 base outside the gene matches. CDR3 bases: TGTGCCACCAGCAGGACAGGGACCTACAATGAGCAGTTCTTC. This sequence encodes CATSRTGTYNEQFF.